The present T cell receptor beta chain was sequenced within a study of blood T cell repertoires in COVID-19. Looking at the study overall: The United States, Italy and Spain provided the acute and convalescent COVID-19 samples. T cells, B-cell-depleted T cells, or PBMCs provided the cDNA or gDNA that served as material.

The CDR3 loop spans 19 amino acids. Germline trimming cut 0 bases from V and 1 base from J; bases unmatched to any gene: 11. From germline, CDR1 is MGHRA and CDR2 YSYEKL. Per the authors' pipeline: Reference gene primer amplification gave estimated nucleated cell counts. This table comes from immunoSEQ multiplex PCR, and its TCRdb copy is limited to in-frame clones, with some not included. The V and J calls and clone size come from that table; D and trimming were worked out from the DNA. The profile shows 100,000 to 150,000 clones, roughly 82% of them singletons. The sample consisted of peripheral blood. This rearrangement joins TRBV4-1 to TRBJ1-2; TRBD1 agrees at 10 bases. The origin of this receptor is a human donor in a cohort sampled during active COVID-19. CDR3 loop: CASSQDRLDRGPINYGYTF. CDR3 coding DNA: TGCGCCAGCAGCCAAGACAGGTTAGACAGGGGGCCGATTAACTATGGCTACACCTTC.